The 27 T cell receptor beta chains reported below all come from one sample, sequenced in a study of blood T cell repertoires in COVID-19. Repertoires were generated with immunoSEQ multiplex PCR, while TCRdb's copy carries only in-frame clones and drops some. The sample records around 220,000 clones, around 91% being singletons. The sequenced material came from PBMCs or T cells enriched from blood (not recorded which). All receptors come from a man under 40 who had been exposed to COVID-19.

V usage is TRBV4-3 and J usage is TRBJ2-1; maybe TRBD1 (5 bases). CDR3 length: 16 amino acids. Germline assignment: CDR1 LGHNA and CDR2 YSLEER. V lost 0 bases, J lost 6 bases, and 15 bases lay in between. Here the CDR3 reads CASSQEPLRGGNEQFF. The CDR3 DNA is TGCGCCAGCAGCCAAGAACCACTTAGGGGTGGCAATGAGCAGTTCTTC.

The genes are TRBV6-1 and TRBJ2-7, with D possibly being TRBD2 (5 bases). V gave up 4 bases and J gave up 0 bases, with 16 bases separating them. CDR1 is MNHNS, CDR2 SASEGT, per germline. The CDR3 runs 16 residues. The CDR3 loop is CASSVVSFGVSYEQYF. DNA for the CDR3: TGTGCCAGCAGTGTCGTTTCTTTCGGGGTCTCCTACGAGCAGTACTTC.

V gene TRBV19 combines with J gene TRBJ2-2; TRBD2 matches at 7 bases. Germline CDR1 reads LNHDA; CDR2 reads SQIVND (reference sequence). The CDR3 covers 14 residues. J was trimmed by 4 bases and V by 7 bases; bases with no gene match: 6. The CDR3 reads CASIPGGGTGELFF. CDR3 bases: TGTGCCAGTATTCCTGGGGGGGGCACCGGGGAGCTGTTTTTT. Full variable domain (outside the CDR3, taken from reference TRBV19 and TRBJ2-2): DGGITQSPKYLFRKEGQNVTLSCEQNLNHDAMYWYRQDPGQGLRLIYYSQIVNDFQKGDIAEGYSVSREKKESFPLTVTSAQKNPTAFYLCASIPGGGTGELFFGEGSRLTVL.

V is TRBV18 and J is TRBJ1-4; 7 nucleotides match TRBD1. After removal of 10 bases from V and 5 bases from J, the junction contained 10 bases not matched to a gene. The germline V gene encodes CDR1 KGHSH and CDR2 LQKENI. This CDR3 is built from 14 residues. The CDR3 sequence is CAIQPGQPNEKLFF. Here the CDR3 DNA reads TGTGCCATCCAACCGGGACAGCCAAATGAAAAACTGTTTTTT. The complete variable domain, with remaining parts taken from reference TRBV18 and TRBJ1-4, reads NAGVMQNPRHLVRRRGQEARLRCSPMKGHSHVYWYRQLPEEGLKFMVYLQKENIIDESGMPKERFSAEFPKEGPSILRIQQVVRGDSAAYFCAIQPGQPNEKLFFGSGTQLSVL.

V usage is TRBV7-9 and J usage is TRBJ2-6; D uncertain. V lost 5 bases and J lost 0, with 11 bases in between. The CDR3 extends over 16 amino acids. CDR1 is SEHNR and CDR2 is FQNEAQ in the germline V gene (reference sequence). CDR3 bases: TGTGCCAGCAGCCATCGAGTACTCTCTGGGGCCAACGTCCTGACTTTC. Protein: CASSHRVLSGANVLTF.

V gene TRBV7-3 combines with J gene TRBJ1-2; the D gene is possibly TRBD1 (6 bases). There are 14 residues in the CDR3. Germline values: CDR1 SGHTA, CDR2 FQGTGA. The germline V and J ends were trimmed by 6 bases and 8 bases, with 19 bases remaining between them. The CDR3 is CASSLSGTTGGYTF. The CDR3, as DNA: TGTGCCAGCAGTCTCTCGGGGACAACGGGAGGCTACACCTTC.

The rearrangement uses TRBV4-2 and TRBJ2-7, with a weak D call TRBD1 (6 bases). The length of the CDR3 is 12 residues. V was clipped by 3 bases and J by 5 bases, with 8 bases between them. The V gene's germline CDR1 is LGHNA and CDR2 YNFKEQ. The CDR3 DNA reads TGTGCCAGCAGCCACAACAGGGACGAGCAGTACTTC. Its translation: CASSHNRDEQYF.

V gene TRBV7-9 combines with J gene TRBJ2-3, with 9 bases identical to TRBD1. V lost 5 bases, J lost 3 bases, and 9 bases stayed unmatched. The CDR3 is 16 amino acids. Per the germline V gene, CDR1 is SEHNR and CDR2 is FQNEAQ (reference sequence). CDR3 residues: CASSPRGQGYTDTQYF. CDR3 in DNA: TGTGCCAGCAGCCCACGGGGACAGGGATATACAGATACGCAGTATTTT.

The chain has TRBV27 and TRBJ1-6, with D tentatively TRBD1 (5 bases). The CDR3 sequence is 16 residues long. V lost 2 bases and J lost 10, with 18 bases in between. The germline V gene encodes CDR1 MNHEY and CDR2 SMNVEV (reference sequence). The CDR3 DNA is TGTGCCAGCAGTTTAGAGGCCCGTTTGGGGCACTCACCCCTCCACTTT. Its protein product is CASSLEARLGHSPLHF.

V and J are TRBV13 and TRBJ2-5; TRBD2 might be the D (5 bases). The CDR3 totals 14 residues. Germline CDR1 is PRHDT and CDR2 is FYEKMQ (reference sequence). Trimming took 3 bases from V and 5 from J, leaving 13 bases between them. CDR3 coding DNA: TGTGCCAGCAGCTTTAAACGGGAAAAGGAGACCCAGTACTTC. Its translation is CASSFKREKETQYF. The full variable domain, with the rest looked up from reference TRBV13 and TRBJ2-5, is AAGVIQSPRHLIKEKRETATLKCYPIPRHDTVYWYQQGPGQDPQFLISFYEKMQSDKGSIPDRFSAQQFSDYHSELNMSSLELGDSALYFCASSFKREKETQYFGPGTRLLVL.

The chain has TRBV5-1 and TRBJ2-2, with D maybe TRBD2 (5 bases). V was shortened by 0 bases and J by 2 bases, with 11 bases between the two germline ends. The CDR3 contains 16 residues. In germline, CDR1 is SGHRS, CDR2 YFSETQ. As DNA, the CDR3 is TGCGCCAGCAGCTTGGGATCTGGGAGAAACACCGGGGAGCTGTTTTTT. Translating it yields CASSLGSGRNTGELFF. The full variable domain, in which reference TRBV5-1 and TRBJ2-2 provide the parts outside the CDR3, is KAGVTQTPRYLIKTRGQQVTLSCSPISGHRSVSWYQQTPGQGLQFLFEYFSETQRNKGNFPGRFSGRQFSNSRSEMNVSTLELGDSALYLCASSLGSGRNTGELFFGEGSRLTVL.

The CDR3 coding sequence is TGTGCCAGCAGCCTAGGGCCTGGCCCGGGGGAGCAGTACTTC. Translation gives CASSLGPGPGEQYF. The chain couples TRBV7-2 to TRBJ2-7; a weak D match, TRBD2 (5 bases). This CDR3 has 14 residues. The V end lost 5 bases, the J end lost 7 bases, and 18 bases lay between the germline ends. Germline V gene sequence: CDR1 SGHTA, CDR2 FQGNSA.

This clone occurred once. This sequence joins TRBV5-1 and TRBJ2-5, with 11 bases aligning to TRBD2. The germline gives CDR1 SGHRS, CDR2 YFSETQ. The CDR3 consists of 16 residues. V shed 3 bases and J 4 bases; nucleotides not matched to a gene: 8. The DNA of the CDR3 is TGCGCCAGCAGCTCGGACGCTAGCGGGGGGAGAGAGACCCAGTACTTC. This codes for CASSSDASGGRETQYF.

This sequence joins TRBV30 and TRBJ1-1; D perhaps matches TRBD1 (5 bases). In germline, CDR1 is GTSNPN, CDR2 SVGIG (reference sequence). This CDR3 contains 14 residues. Trimming left V 5 bases short and J 4 bases short, with 17 bases between. The CDR3 coding sequence is TGTGCCTGGGGCAATTGGGGCAGTCCCACTGAAGCTTTCTTT. Translated: CAWGNWGSPTEAFF.

There are a few counts of this clone. This chain joins TRBV4-3 and TRBJ1-5; weak D call: TRBD1 (6 bases). Deletions cut 4 bases from V and 7 bases from J, with 11 bases between. There are 13 residues in the CDR3. From germline, CDR1 is LGHNA and CDR2 YSLEER. CDR3 nucleotides: TGCGCCAGCAGCCCGGGGGGGCGGCAGCCCCAGCATTTT. It encodes CASSPGGRQPQHF.

This chain connects TRBV6-5 to TRBJ2-7; TRBD1 matches at 7 bases. The CDR3 totals 14 residues. Trimming removed 6 bases from V and 0 bases from J; junction bases left unmatched: 5. CDR1 and CDR2 (germline): MNHEY, SVGAGI. The CDR3 sequence is CASRGTEPSYEQYF. The DNA of the CDR3 is TGTGCCAGCAGGGGGACAGAGCCCTCCTACGAGCAGTACTTC.

The J gene is TRBJ2-7, the V gene TRBV2, with TRBD2 matching 9 bases. V lost 5 bases, J lost 5 bases, and 10 bases stayed unmatched. This CDR3 comprises 15 residues. CDR1 and CDR2 (germline): SNHLY, FYNNEI. The CDR3 DNA is TGTGCCAGCAGTTATTCCGGGACTAGCTTTAACGAGCAGTACTTC. Encoded protein: CASSYSGTSFNEQYF.

The chain recombines TRBV29-1 with TRBJ1-1; TRBD1 aligns across 7 bases. The CDR3 runs 12 residues. V dropped 4 bases and J dropped 3; count of bases not matched to a gene: 2. Germline lookup yields CDR1 SQVTM and CDR2 ANQGSEA. CDR3 in DNA: TGCAGCGTTGTTACAGGGGACACTGAAGCTTTCTTT. It encodes CSVVTGDTEAFF.

This sequence joins TRBV11-1 and TRBJ1-4, with 8 positions matching TRBD1. The length of the CDR3 is 13 residues. Germline values: CDR1 SGHAT, CDR2 FQDESV (reference sequence). Trimming removed 8 bases from V and 5 bases from J; junction bases left unmatched: 4. The CDR3 spells CASAGQENEKLFF. Here the CDR3 DNA reads TGTGCCAGCGCGGGACAGGAGAATGAAAAACTGTTTTTT.

The rearrangement links TRBV11-2 to TRBJ2-1, with a tentative D call TRBD2 (6 bases). V was trimmed by 6 bases and J by 0 bases, leaving 12 bases between them. Germline V CDR1 and CDR2: SGHAT, FQNNGV. The CDR3 length is 15 residues. The CDR3 is CASRIAEGSYNEQFF. The CDR3 region has the DNA TGTGCCAGCAGAATAGCGGAGGGCTCCTACAATGAGCAGTTCTTC.

The V call is TRBV7-9, the J call TRBJ2-3, with 9 positions matching TRBD2. With V trimmed by 1 base and J by 2 bases, 7 bases remained unmatched. This CDR3 comprises 17 residues. The germline V gene has CDR1 SEHNR and CDR2 FQNEAQ (reference sequence). CDR3 nucleotides: TGTGCCAGCAGCTTAGGGTCTGGCGGGGGGGCCACAGATACGCAGTATTTT. Translation gives CASSLGSGGGATDTQYF.

The chain links TRBV10-1 to TRBJ2-1; D possibly corresponds to TRBD2 (5 bases). Germline loops: CDR1 WNHNN, CDR2 SYGVQD (reference sequence). With 8 bases removed from V and 6 bases from J, the gap between germline ends came to 11 bases. CDR3 length equals 12 residues. The CDR3: CASSLRGNEQFF. The CDR3 nucleotides are TGCGCCAGCTCGCTCCGGGGCAATGAGCAGTTCTTC.

This chain links TRBV5-4 with TRBJ2-3; D perhaps matches TRBD1 (6 bases). CDR1 is SGHNT, CDR2 YYREEE, per germline (reference sequence). There are 13 residues in the CDR3. V gave up 5 bases and J gave up 2 bases, with 9 bases separating them. CDR3 region: CASRGALTDTQYF. Written as DNA, the CDR3 is TGTGCCAGCAGGGGGGCGCTCACAGATACGCAGTATTTT.

The rearrangement uses TRBV6-5 and TRBJ1-2; D not certain. V was shortened by 3 bases and J by 2 bases, with 7 bases between the two germline ends. Per the germline V gene, CDR1 is MNHEY and CDR2 is SVGAGI. The CDR3 extends over 13 amino acids. CDR3 nucleotides: TGTGCCAGCAGTTATACAAAAAACTATGGCTACACCTTC. Translating gives CASSYTKNYGYTF.

The chain is built from TRBV7-9 and TRBJ2-7, with a tentative D call TRBD1 (6 bases). The V and J ends lost 5 bases and 0 bases respectively, with 14 bases between them. The CDR3 is 15 residues long. Germline-derived CDR1 and CDR2 are SEHNR and FQNEAQ (reference sequence). CDR3 sequence: CASSPGQTLSYEQYF. CDR3 nucleotides: TGTGCCAGCAGCCCCGGACAGACCCTCTCCTACGAGCAGTACTTC.

This sequence joins TRBV12-3 or TRBV12-4 and TRBJ1-2; D possibly corresponds to TRBD1 (6 bases). V shed 8 bases and J shed 11 bases, with 21 bases lying between them. CDR3 size: 13 residues. The CDR3 sequence is CASHQGRLNVYTF. The CDR3 nucleotides read TGTGCCAGCCACCAGGGGCGACTCAATGTTTACACCTTC.

J is TRBJ1-4 and V is TRBV12-3 or TRBV12-4; D may be TRBD1 (5 bases). CDR3 length: 13 residues. V gave up 5 bases and J gave up 6 bases, with 10 bases separating them. CDR3 sequence: CASSTGPDEKLFF. The DNA for the CDR3 is TGTGCCAGCAGTACAGGACCGGATGAAAAACTGTTTTTT.